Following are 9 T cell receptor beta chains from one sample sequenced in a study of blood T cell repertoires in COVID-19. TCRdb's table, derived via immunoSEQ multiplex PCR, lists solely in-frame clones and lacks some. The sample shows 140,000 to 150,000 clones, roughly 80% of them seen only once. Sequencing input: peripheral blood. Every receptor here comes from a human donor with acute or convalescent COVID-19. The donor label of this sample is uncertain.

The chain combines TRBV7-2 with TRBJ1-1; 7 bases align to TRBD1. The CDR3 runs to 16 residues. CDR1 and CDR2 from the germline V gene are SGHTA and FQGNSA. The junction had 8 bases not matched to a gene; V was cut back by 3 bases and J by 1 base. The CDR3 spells CASSFFPGTANTEAFF. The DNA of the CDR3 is TGTGCCAGCAGCTTTTTTCCCGGGACAGCGAACACTGAAGCTTTCTTT.

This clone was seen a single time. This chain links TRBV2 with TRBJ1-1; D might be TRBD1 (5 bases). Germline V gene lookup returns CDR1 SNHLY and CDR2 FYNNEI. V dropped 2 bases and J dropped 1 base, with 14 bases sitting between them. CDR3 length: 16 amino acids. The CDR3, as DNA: TGTGCCAGCAGTGAACCCCTGGCAGGGTGGAACACTGAAGCTTTCTTT. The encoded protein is CASSEPLAGWNTEAFF.

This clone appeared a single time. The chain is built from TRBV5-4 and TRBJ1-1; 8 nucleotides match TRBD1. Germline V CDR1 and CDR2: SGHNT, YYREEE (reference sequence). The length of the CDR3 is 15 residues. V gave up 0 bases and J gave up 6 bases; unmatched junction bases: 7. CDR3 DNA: TGTGCCAGCAGCTTGGGGCCGAGACAGGGGTCTGAAGCTTTCTTT. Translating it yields CASSLGPRQGSEAFF.

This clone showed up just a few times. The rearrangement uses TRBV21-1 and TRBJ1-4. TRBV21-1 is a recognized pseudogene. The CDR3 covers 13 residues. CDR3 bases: TGTGCCAGCAGCAATAGAGGGTATGGAAAACTGTTTTTT. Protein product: CASSNRGYGKLFF.

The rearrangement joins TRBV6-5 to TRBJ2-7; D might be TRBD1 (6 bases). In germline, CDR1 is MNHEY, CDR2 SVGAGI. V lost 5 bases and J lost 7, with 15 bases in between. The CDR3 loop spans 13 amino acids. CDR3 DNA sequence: TGTGCCAGCAGTAAACAGGGATTAAGTGAGCAGTACGTC. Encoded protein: CASSKQGLSEQYV.

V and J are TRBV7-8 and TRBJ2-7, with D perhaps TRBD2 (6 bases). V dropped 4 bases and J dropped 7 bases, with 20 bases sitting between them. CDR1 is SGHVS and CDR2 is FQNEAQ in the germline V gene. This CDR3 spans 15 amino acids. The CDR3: CASSSLEARAGEQYV. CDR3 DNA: TGTGCCAGCAGCTCGCTAGAGGCCCGGGCGGGGGAGCAGTACGTC.

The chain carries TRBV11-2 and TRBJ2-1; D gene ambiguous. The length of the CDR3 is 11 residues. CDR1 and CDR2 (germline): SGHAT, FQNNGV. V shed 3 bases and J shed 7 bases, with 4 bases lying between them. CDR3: CASSFSNEQFF. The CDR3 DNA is TGTGCCAGCAGCTTTTCAAATGAGCAGTTCTTC.

The chain's CDR3 is CSVENRDVGYTF. The CDR3 bases are TGCAGCGTGGAAAACAGGGATGTGGGCTACACCTTC. The J gene is TRBJ1-2, the V gene TRBV29-1; TRBD1 might be the D (6 bases). Trimming cost V 6 bases and J 8 bases, with 16 bases left between them. CDR3 size: 12 residues. CDR1 SQVTM and CDR2 ANQGSEA come from the germline V gene.

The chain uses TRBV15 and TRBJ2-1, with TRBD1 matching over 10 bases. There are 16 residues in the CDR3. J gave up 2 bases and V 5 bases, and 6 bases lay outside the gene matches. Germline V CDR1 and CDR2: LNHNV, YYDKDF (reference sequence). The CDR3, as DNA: TGTGCCACCAGCCCTGCCGGGACAGGGGCCTACAATGAGCAGTTCTTC. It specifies CATSPAGTGAYNEQFF. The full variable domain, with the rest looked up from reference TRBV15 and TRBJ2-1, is DAMVIQNPRYQVTQFGKPVTLSCSQTLNHNVMYWYQQKSSQAPKLLFHYYDKDFNNEADTPDNFQSRRPNTSFCFLDIRSPGLGDTAMYLCATSPAGTGAYNEQFFGPGTRLTVL.